The entry below describes one T cell receptor beta chain. The sample belongs to a study of shared clonotypes between healthy human individuals. This table comes from immunoSEQ multiplex PCR, and its TCRdb copy is limited to in-frame clones, with some not included. The data show just over 2,000,000 clones, 85% to 95% seen once. Deletions cut 2 bases from V and 9 bases from J, with 14 bases between. Germline CDR1 reads SGHVS; CDR2 reads FQNEAQ. This CDR3 comprises 14 residues. This chain connects TRBV7-8 to TRBJ1-3; D might be TRBD1 (6 bases). Sequencing was carried out using naive CD4+ T cells sorted from blood. Subset in this sample: CD45RA+ positively selected. This TCR was sampled from a man between 18 and 35 years old in good health. CDR3 bases: TGTGCCAGCAGCTTATTGGGGGCAGATGGCACCATATATTTT. It translates to CASSLLGADGTIYF.